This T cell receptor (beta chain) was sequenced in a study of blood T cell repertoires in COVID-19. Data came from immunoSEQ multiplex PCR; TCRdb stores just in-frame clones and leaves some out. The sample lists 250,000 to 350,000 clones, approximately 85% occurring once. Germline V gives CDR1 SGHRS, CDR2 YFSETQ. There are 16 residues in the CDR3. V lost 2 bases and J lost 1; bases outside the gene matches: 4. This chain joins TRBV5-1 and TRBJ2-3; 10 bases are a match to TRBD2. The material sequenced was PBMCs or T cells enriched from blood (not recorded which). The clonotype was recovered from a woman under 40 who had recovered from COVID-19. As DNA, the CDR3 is TGCGCCAGCAGCTTTTACGGGACTAGCGGCACAGATACGCAGTATTTT. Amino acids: CASSFYGTSGTDTQYF.